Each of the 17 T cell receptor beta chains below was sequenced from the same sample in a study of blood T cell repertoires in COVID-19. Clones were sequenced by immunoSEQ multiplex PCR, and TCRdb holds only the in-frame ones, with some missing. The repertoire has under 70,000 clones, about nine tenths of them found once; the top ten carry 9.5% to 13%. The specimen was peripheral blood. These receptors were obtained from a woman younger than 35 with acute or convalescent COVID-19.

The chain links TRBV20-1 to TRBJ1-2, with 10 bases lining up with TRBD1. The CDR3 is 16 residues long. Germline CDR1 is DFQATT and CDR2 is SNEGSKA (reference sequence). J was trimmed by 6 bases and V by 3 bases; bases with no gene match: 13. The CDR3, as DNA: TGCAGTGCTAGTCCACGGCGACAGGGGGCTAGTAATGGCTACACCTTC. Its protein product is CSASPRRQGASNGYTF.

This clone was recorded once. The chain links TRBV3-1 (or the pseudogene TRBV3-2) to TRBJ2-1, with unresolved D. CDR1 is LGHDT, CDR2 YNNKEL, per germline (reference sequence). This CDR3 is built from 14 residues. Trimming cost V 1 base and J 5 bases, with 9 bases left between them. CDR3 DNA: TGTGCCAGCAGCCAAGGAGTTGCCAACAATGAGCAGTTCTTC. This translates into CASSQGVANNEQFF.

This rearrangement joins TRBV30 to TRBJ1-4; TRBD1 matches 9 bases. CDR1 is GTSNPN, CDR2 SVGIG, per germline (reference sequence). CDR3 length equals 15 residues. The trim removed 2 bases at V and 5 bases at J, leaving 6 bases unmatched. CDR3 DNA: TGTGCCTGGAGTACCCGGGACAGGGTAAATGAAAAACTGTTTTTT. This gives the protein CAWSTRDRVNEKLFF. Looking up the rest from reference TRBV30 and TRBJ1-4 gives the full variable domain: SQTIHQWPATLVQPVGSPLSLECTVEGTSNPNLYWYRQAAGRGLQLLFYSVGIGQISSEVPQNLSASRPQDRQFILSSKKLLLSDSGFYLCAWSTRDRVNEKLFFGSGTQLSVL.

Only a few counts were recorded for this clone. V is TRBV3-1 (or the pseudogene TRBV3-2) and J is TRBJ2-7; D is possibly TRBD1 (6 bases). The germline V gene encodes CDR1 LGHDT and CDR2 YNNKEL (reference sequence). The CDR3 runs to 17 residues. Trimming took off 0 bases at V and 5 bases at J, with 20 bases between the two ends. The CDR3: CASSQDLFGQGFNEQYF. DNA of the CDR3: TGTGCCAGCAGCCAAGATTTATTTGGGCAGGGGTTCAACGAGCAGTACTTC.

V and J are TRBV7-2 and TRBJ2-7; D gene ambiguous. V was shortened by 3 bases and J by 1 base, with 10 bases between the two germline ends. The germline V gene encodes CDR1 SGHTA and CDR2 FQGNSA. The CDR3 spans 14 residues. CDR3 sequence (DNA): TGTGCCAGCAGCTTTTACGCCACATCCTACGAGCAGTACTTC. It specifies CASSFYATSYEQYF.

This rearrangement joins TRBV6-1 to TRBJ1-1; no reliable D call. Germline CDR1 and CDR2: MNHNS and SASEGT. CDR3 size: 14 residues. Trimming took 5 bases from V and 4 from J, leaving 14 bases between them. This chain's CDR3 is CASSYAGKATEAFF. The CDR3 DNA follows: TGTGCCAGCAGTTATGCGGGCAAGGCCACTGAAGCTTTCTTT.

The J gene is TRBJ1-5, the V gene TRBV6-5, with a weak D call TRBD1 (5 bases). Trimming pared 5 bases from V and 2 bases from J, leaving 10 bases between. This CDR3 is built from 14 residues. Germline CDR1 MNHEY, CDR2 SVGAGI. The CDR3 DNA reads TGTGCCAGCAGTACAGGTATCCGCAATCAGCCCCAGCATTTT. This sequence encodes CASSTGIRNQPQHF.

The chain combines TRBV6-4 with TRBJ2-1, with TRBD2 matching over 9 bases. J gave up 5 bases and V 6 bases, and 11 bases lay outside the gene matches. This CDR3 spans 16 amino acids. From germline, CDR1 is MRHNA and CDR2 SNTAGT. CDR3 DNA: TGTGCCAGCAGCGTGTTTGCGGGAGGGGGCCACAATGAGCAGTTCTTC. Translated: CASSVFAGGGHNEQFF.

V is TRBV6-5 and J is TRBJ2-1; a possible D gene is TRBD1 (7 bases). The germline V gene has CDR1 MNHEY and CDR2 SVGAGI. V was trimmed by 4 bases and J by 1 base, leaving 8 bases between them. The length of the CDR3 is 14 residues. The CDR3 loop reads CASSSGGSYNEQFF. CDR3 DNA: TGTGCCAGCAGTTCAGGGGGGTCCTACAATGAGCAGTTCTTC.

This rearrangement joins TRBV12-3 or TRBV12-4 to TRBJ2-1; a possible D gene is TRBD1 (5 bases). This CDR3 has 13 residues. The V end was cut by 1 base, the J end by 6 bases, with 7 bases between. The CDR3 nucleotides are TGTGCCAGCAGTTTAGGCAGGGTCAATGAGCAGTTCTTC. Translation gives CASSLGRVNEQFF.

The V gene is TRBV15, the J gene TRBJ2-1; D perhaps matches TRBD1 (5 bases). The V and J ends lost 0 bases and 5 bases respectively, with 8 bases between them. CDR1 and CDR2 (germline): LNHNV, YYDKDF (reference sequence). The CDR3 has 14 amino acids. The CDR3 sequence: CATSRDRGDNEQFF. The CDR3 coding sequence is TGTGCCACCAGCAGAGATAGGGGTGACAATGAGCAGTTCTTC.

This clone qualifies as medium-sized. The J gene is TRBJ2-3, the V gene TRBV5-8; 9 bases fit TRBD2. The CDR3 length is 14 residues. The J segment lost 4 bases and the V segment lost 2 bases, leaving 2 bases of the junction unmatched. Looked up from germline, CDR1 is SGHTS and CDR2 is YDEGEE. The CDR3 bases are TGTGCCAGCAGCTTTAGCGGGGGTGCAGATACGCAGTATTTT. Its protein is CASSFSGGADTQYF.

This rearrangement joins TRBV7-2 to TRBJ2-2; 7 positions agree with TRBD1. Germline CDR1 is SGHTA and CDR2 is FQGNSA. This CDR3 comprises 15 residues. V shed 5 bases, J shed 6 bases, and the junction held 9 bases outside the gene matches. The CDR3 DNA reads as TGTGCCAGCAGCCCCACAGGGGCCGGCGCCGGGGAGCTGTTTTTT. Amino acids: CASSPTGAGAGELFF.

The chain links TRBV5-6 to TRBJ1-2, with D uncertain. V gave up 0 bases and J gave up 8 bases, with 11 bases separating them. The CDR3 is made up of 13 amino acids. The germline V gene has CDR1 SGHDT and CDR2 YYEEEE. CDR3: CASSLEGVRGYTF. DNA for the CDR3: TGTGCCAGCAGCTTGGAAGGTGTGAGGGGCTACACCTTC.

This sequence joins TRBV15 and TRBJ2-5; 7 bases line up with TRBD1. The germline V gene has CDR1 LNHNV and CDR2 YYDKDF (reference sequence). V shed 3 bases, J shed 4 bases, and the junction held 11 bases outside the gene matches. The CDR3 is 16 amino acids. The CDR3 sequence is CATSSFTGVVAETQYF. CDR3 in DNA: TGTGCCACCAGCAGTTTTACAGGGGTCGTAGCAGAGACCCAGTACTTC. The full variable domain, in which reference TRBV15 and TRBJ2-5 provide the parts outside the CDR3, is DAMVIQNPRYQVTQFGKPVTLSCSQTLNHNVMYWYQQKSSQAPKLLFHYYDKDFNNEADTPDNFQSRRPNTSFCFLDIRSPGLGDTAMYLCATSSFTGVVAETQYFGPGTRLLVL.

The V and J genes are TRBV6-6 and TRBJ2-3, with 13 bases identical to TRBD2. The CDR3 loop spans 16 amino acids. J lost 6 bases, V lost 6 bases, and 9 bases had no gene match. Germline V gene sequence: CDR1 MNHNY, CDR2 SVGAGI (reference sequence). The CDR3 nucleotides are TGTGCCAGCAGCAACGGACTAGCGGGAGTTGCGGATACGCAGTATTTT. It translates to CASSNGLAGVADTQYF.

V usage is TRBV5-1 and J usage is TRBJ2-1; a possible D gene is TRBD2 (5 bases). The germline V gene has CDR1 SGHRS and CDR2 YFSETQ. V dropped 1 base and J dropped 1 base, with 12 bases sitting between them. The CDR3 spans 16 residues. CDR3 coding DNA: TGCGCCAGCAGCTTGCGTGGGAGAGGGTCCTACAATGAGCAGTTCTTC. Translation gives CASSLRGRGSYNEQFF. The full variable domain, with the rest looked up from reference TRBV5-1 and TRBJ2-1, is KAGVTQTPRYLIKTRGQQVTLSCSPISGHRSVSWYQQTPGQGLQFLFEYFSETQRNKGNFPGRFSGRQFSNSRSEMNVSTLELGDSALYLCASSLRGRGSYNEQFFGPGTRLTVL.